Shown below are 18 T cell receptor beta chains from a single sample sequenced in a study of OX40 agonist ivuxolimab in advanced cancers. This table comes from immunoSEQ multiplex PCR, and its TCRdb copy is limited to in-frame clones, with some not included. There are some 70,000 clones in the sample; around 89% occur only once, and around 0.93% lies in the top ten. This material consisted of CD4+ or CD8+ T cells sorted from blood, taken in a trial of the OX40 agonist ivuxolimab. Receptors were obtained from an adult with an advanced solid tumor such as melanoma, head and neck, liver or kidney cancer.

This sequence joins TRBV5-1 and TRBJ2-2; D may correspond to TRBD1 or TRBD2 (5 bases each). The CDR3 loop spans 16 amino acids. V was shortened by 1 base and J by 2 bases, with 12 bases between the two germline ends. Germline CDR1 SGHRS, CDR2 YFSETQ. CDR3 bases: TGCGCCAGCAGCTTGCACCCTGGGGGAAACACCGGGGAGCTGTTTTTT. This gives the protein CASSLHPGGNTGELFF.

In this sample, this clone turned up a few times. The chain is built from TRBV10-3 and TRBJ1-1; D uncertain. The germline V gene has CDR1 ENHRY and CDR2 SYGVKD. The CDR3 spans 13 residues. V was pared by 3 bases and J by 8 bases, with 13 bases between. As DNA, the CDR3 is TGTGCCATCAGTGAATCCCGGACCGTCGAAGCTTTCTTT. Its protein product is CAISESRTVEAFF.

This chain connects TRBV11-3 to TRBJ2-1, with 10 bases fitting TRBD2. CDR1 and CDR2 (germline): SGHNT, YENEEA. V shed 6 bases and J 5 bases; nucleotides not matched to a gene: 4. The CDR3 loop spans 14 amino acids. The CDR3 spells CASSGLAANNEQFF. CDR3 in DNA: TGTGCCAGCAGTGGACTAGCGGCAAACAATGAGCAGTTCTTC.

This chain connects TRBV14 to TRBJ1-2; no clear D gene. Germline CDR1 is SGHDN and CDR2 is FVKESK. This CDR3 comprises 14 residues. V shed 0 bases and J shed 4 bases, with 9 bases lying between them. The CDR3, as DNA: TGTGCCAGCAGCCAAGATCAAACTGTCTATGGCTACACCTTC. It specifies CASSQDQTVYGYTF.

The V gene is TRBV28, the J gene TRBJ1-2, with D hard to call. The CDR3 is made up of 12 amino acids. CDR1 MDHEN and CDR2 SYDVKM come from the germline V gene. Deletions cut 6 bases from V and 8 bases from J, with 13 bases between. The CDR3 DNA reads as TGTGCCAGCAGCAGATCCTTTGAAGGCTACACCTTC. The encoded protein is CASSRSFEGYTF.

The V gene is TRBV18, the J gene TRBJ2-7, with 10 bases identical to TRBD2. CDR1 and CDR2 (germline): KGHSH, LQKENI. Trimming took 3 bases from V and 7 from J; bases not matched to a gene: 6. This CDR3 spans 14 amino acids. CDR3 nucleotides: TGTGCCAGCTCACCCGCTAGCGGGAGTGGGGAGCAGTACTTC. Encoded protein: CASSPASGSGEQYF.

The J gene is TRBJ1-1, the V gene TRBV7-9; D possibly corresponds to TRBD1 (6 bases). Deletions cut 8 bases from V and 6 bases from J, with 16 bases between. CDR1 and CDR2 from the germline V gene are SEHNR and FQNEAQ (reference sequence). This CDR3 has 13 residues. The CDR3 is CASRPTGTSEAFF. The CDR3, as DNA: TGTGCCAGCCGCCCTACTGGGACATCTGAAGCTTTCTTT.

The chain is built from TRBV7-9 and TRBJ1-6; D perhaps matches TRBD1 (5 bases). V lost 1 base to trimming and J lost 7 bases, with 11 bases between them. This CDR3 is built from 15 residues. The V gene's germline CDR1 is SEHNR and CDR2 FQNEAQ (reference sequence). The CDR3 coding sequence is TGTGCCAGCAGCTTAGAGTGGGGGGGGAATTCACCCCTCCACTTT. This codes for CASSLEWGGNSPLHF. Supplemented by reference TRBV7-9 and TRBJ1-6, the full variable domain reads DTGVSQNPRHKITKRGQNVTFRCDPISEHNRLYWYRQTLGQGPEFLTYFQNEAQLEKSRLLSDRFSAERPKGSFSTLEIQRTEQGDSAMYLCASSLEWGGNSPLHFGNGTRLTVT.

V usage is TRBV7-8 and J usage is TRBJ2-1; 7 nucleotides match TRBD2. This CDR3 is built from 16 residues. CDR1 and CDR2 (germline): SGHVS, FQNEAQ. J lost 6 bases, V lost 1 base, and 9 bases had no gene match. As DNA, the CDR3 is TGTGCCAGCAGCTTAGTGCGGGAGACGGGTGGCAATGAGCAGTTCTTC. This sequence encodes CASSLVRETGGNEQFF.

This clone appeared a few times. This chain links TRBV10-2 with TRBJ2-6; D call uncertain. CDR3 length equals 14 residues. Trimming took 5 bases from V and 0 from J, leaving 5 bases between them. Germline V gene sequence: CDR1 WSHSY, CDR2 SAAADI. The DNA of the CDR3 is TGCGCCAGCAGTCTGTCCTCTGGGGCCAACGTCCTGACTTTC. Its protein product is CASSLSSGANVLTF.

Written as DNA, the CDR3 is TGTGCCAGCACCCGGACTGATGAGCAGTTCTTC. Translation: CASTRTDEQFF. The J gene is TRBJ2-1, the V gene TRBV7-2; weak D call: TRBD2 (5 bases). This CDR3 is built from 11 residues. Germline assignment: CDR1 SGHTA and CDR2 FQGNSA. Trimming removed 7 bases from V and 8 bases from J, with 9 bases in between.

The chain carries TRBV2 and TRBJ2-5; D possibly matches TRBD1 or TRBD2 (6 bases each). The V end lost 3 bases, the J end lost 4 bases, and 18 bases lay between the germline ends. This CDR3 contains 16 residues. Germline assignment: CDR1 SNHLY and CDR2 FYNNEI. CDR3 in DNA: TGTGCCAGCAGTGAGAGGAGAACAGGAGGGGGAGAGACCCAGTACTTC. Its protein product is CASSERRTGGGETQYF.

This chain uses TRBV2 with TRBJ1-5; D is ambiguous. Per the germline V gene, CDR1 is SNHLY and CDR2 is FYNNEI. The V end lost 4 bases, the J end lost 6 bases, and 13 bases lay between the germline ends. There are 14 residues in the CDR3. CDR3 loop: CASSADVGAQPQHF. Written as DNA, the CDR3 is TGTGCCAGCAGTGCGGACGTTGGCGCTCAGCCCCAGCATTTT.

This clone was found once. DNA of the CDR3: TGTGCCAGCAGTTCTCAGGAGCCAGGGGAAGGCACGCAGTATTTT. Its translation: CASSSQEPGEGTQYF. The chain employs TRBV28 and TRBJ2-3; a weak D match, TRBD1 (6 bases). Trimming removed 4 bases from V and 9 bases from J, with 20 bases in between. Germline CDR1 MDHEN, CDR2 SYDVKM. The CDR3 sequence is 15 residues long.

V is TRBV12-5 and J is TRBJ2-1; a possible D gene is TRBD1 (8 bases). Germline V lookup: CDR1 LGHNT, CDR2 FRNRAP. The length of the CDR3 is 20 residues. V dropped 8 bases and J dropped 0 bases, with 29 bases sitting between them. The CDR3 DNA is TGTGCTAGTCACACGAATTTCCAGGGGGCGGGGGCTAGCTCCTACAATGAGCAGTTCTTC. It translates to CASHTNFQGAGASSYNEQFF.

The V and J genes are TRBV6-1 and TRBJ1-1; 8 positions match TRBD1. Trimming at V came to 6 bases and at J to 5 bases, leaving 8 bases not matched to a gene. Germline V gene data show CDR1 as MNHNS and CDR2 as SASEGT. This CDR3 has 14 residues. For the CDR3, the DNA is TGTGCCAGCAGGGAGACAGGGGTAAGGACTGAAGCTTTCTTT. It yields the protein CASRETGVRTEAFF.

The gene calls are TRBV18 and TRBJ2-7; D perhaps matches TRBD2 (6 bases). Germline loops: CDR1 KGHSH, CDR2 LQKENI. This CDR3 has 15 amino acids. Trimming pared 6 bases from V and 2 bases from J, leaving 17 bases between. CDR3 protein: CASSSGGTGTYEQYF. Here the CDR3 DNA reads TGTGCCAGCTCGTCGGGCGGGACTGGCACCTACGAGCAGTACTTC.

This clone was seen a single time. The rearrangement joins TRBV11-3 to TRBJ2-5, with a weak D call TRBD2 (6 bases). V gave up 3 bases and J gave up 5 bases, with 10 bases separating them. Germline lookup yields CDR1 SGHNT and CDR2 YENEEA. The CDR3 covers 13 residues. CDR3 protein: CASSFGGRETQYF. CDR3 nucleotides: TGTGCCAGCAGCTTTGGTGGGAGGGAGACCCAGTACTTC.